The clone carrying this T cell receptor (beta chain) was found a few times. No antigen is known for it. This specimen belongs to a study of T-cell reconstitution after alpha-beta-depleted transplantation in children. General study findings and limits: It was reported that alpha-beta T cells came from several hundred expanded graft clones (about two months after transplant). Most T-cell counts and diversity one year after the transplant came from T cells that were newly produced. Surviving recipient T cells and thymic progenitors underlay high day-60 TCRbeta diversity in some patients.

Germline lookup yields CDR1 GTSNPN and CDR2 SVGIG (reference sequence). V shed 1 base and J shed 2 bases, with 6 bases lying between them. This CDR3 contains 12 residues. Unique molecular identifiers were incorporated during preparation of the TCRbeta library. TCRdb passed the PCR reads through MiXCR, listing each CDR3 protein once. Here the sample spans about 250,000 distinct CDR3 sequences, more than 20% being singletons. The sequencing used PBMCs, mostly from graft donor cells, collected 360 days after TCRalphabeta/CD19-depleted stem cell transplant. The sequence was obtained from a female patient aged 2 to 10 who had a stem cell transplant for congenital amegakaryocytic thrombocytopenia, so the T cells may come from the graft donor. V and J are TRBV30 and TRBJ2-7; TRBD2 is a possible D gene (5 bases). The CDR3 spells CAWSELAYEQYF. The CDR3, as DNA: TGTGCCTGGAGTGAACTAGCCTACGAGCAGTACTTC. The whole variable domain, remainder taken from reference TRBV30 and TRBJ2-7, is SQTIHQWPATLVQPVGSPLSLECTVEGTSNPNLYWYRQAAGRGLQLLFYSVGIGQISSEVPQNLSASRPQDRQFILSSKKLLLSDSGFYLCAWSELAYEQYFGPGTRLTVT.